This T cell receptor (beta chain) was documented in a study of cytomegalovirus exposure and HLA in healthy donors. Study-wide findings and caveats: Some V segments, including TRBV6-2 and TRBV6-3, were excluded as indistinguishable. Researchers catalogued under 200 TCR beta chains as cytomegalovirus-associated. Reportedly, cytomegalovirus status was diagnosed with high sensitivity and specificity.

Note on this clone: The antigen is not known.

The PCR made use of 60 Vbeta and 13 Jbeta primers. Using immunoSEQ multiplex PCR, the repertoire was profiled, and TCRdb retains in-frame clones only, with some absent. The sample records roughly 250,000 clones, roughly two thirds being singletons. CDR1 and CDR2 from the germline V gene are LNHDA and SQIVND (reference sequence). Trimming took 0 bases from V and 6 from J, leaving 9 bases between them. CDR3 size: 15 residues. V and J are TRBV19 and TRBJ1-6, with D possibly TRBD1 on 6 matching bases. The sequence derives from a female donor in good health and CMV-seronegative. Sequencing input: PBMCs. The CDR3 loop reads CASSIDRGPNSPLHF. The CDR3 region has the DNA TGTGCCAGTAGTATAGACAGGGGCCCTAATTCACCCCTCCACTTT.